Shown below are 31 T cell receptor beta chains from a single sample sequenced in a study of shared clonotypes between healthy human individuals. Clones were sequenced by immunoSEQ multiplex PCR, and TCRdb holds only the in-frame ones, with some missing. The sample lists 2 million to 2.5 million clones, 80% to 95% seen once, with 0.37% in the top ten. Specimen: naive CD4+ T cells from PBMCs. Subset indicated: CD45RA+ positively selected. The receptors derive from a man aged 18 to 30 in good health. Some clones in this sample may be carry-over from other donors' samples.

The chain links TRBV5-1 to TRBJ1-1; D uncertain. The CDR3 is 12 amino acids. V lost 2 bases to trimming and J lost 7 bases, with 9 bases between them. Germline V lookup: CDR1 SGHRS, CDR2 YFSETQ. CDR3 sequence (DNA): TGCGCCAGCAGCTTTGGCCTGGGTGAAGCTTTCTTT. It is translated as CASSFGLGEAFF.

The chain carries TRBV7-8 and TRBJ2-3; TRBD2 matches 12 bases. Per germline, CDR1 SGHVS and CDR2 FQNEAQ. V lost 6 bases, J lost 3 bases, and 7 bases stayed unmatched. The CDR3 contains 16 residues. CDR3 residues: CASRTLAGGLTDTQYF. The CDR3 DNA reads as TGTGCCAGCAGAACACTAGCGGGAGGTTTGACAGATACGCAGTATTTT.

This clone showed up just once. J is TRBJ2-7 and V is TRBV4-1; 9 bases are shared with TRBD2. There are 17 residues in the CDR3. J was trimmed by 5 bases and V by 0 bases; bases with no gene match: 11. CDR1 is MGHRA, CDR2 YSYEKL, per germline. CDR3 DNA sequence: TGCGCCAGCAGCCAAGATGGGGCGGGAGGGCCGTCAAACGAGCAGTACTTC. Its protein is CASSQDGAGGPSNEQYF.

The CDR3 loop reads CASSPSKGFAYTF. Here the CDR3 DNA reads TGTGCCAGCAGCCCCTCGAAGGGTTTCGCCTACACCTTC. V gene TRBV7-9 combines with J gene TRBJ1-2; D remains ambiguous. This CDR3 has 13 amino acids. V was clipped by 5 bases and J by 10 bases, with 17 bases between them. Looked up from germline, CDR1 is SEHNR and CDR2 is FQNEAQ (reference sequence).

This clone was observed a handful of times. The chain couples TRBV14 to TRBJ2-1, with 11 bases lining up with TRBD2. The ends lost 0 bases at V and 5 bases at J; junction bases unmatched: 9. This CDR3 has 18 amino acids. Per germline, CDR1 SGHDN and CDR2 FVKESK. The CDR3 spells CASSQDRPGLAVNNEQFF. The CDR3 DNA sequence: TGTGCCAGCAGCCAAGATCGGCCGGGACTAGCGGTGAACAATGAGCAGTTCTTC. Full variable domain (outside the CDR3, taken from reference TRBV14 and TRBJ2-1): EAGVTQFPSHSVIEKGQTVTLRCDPISGHDNLYWYRRVMGKEIKFLLHFVKESKQDESGMPNNRFLAERTGGTYSTLKVQPAELEDSGVYFCASSQDRPGLAVNNEQFFGPGTRLTVL.

On this clone itself: This sample includes further DNA sequences coding for the same CDR3. The CDR3 coding sequence is TGTGCCAGCAGCTTAACGGGCCGCACAGATACGCAGTATTTT. This codes for CASSLTGRTDTQYF. The chain uses TRBV7-3 and TRBJ2-3, with D uncertain. This CDR3 contains 14 residues. Trimming left V 0 bases short and J 1 base short, with 5 bases between. Germline-derived CDR1 and CDR2 are SGHTA and FQGTGA.

The chain joins TRBV5-4 to TRBJ2-7; 7 positions agree with TRBD1. V gave up 4 bases and J gave up 4 bases; unmatched junction bases: 14. Looked up from germline, CDR1 is SGHNT and CDR2 is YYREEE (reference sequence). This CDR3 is built from 16 residues. Here the CDR3 reads CASSQRTGTERYEQYF. The CDR3, as DNA: TGTGCCAGCAGCCAAAGGACCGGGACAGAGAGGTACGAGCAGTACTTC.

For this clone: Other DNA sequences from this sample encode an identical CDR3 as well. This rearrangement joins TRBV18 to TRBJ2-7; TRBD1 might be the D (5 bases). Germline V gives CDR1 KGHSH, CDR2 LQKENI. Trimming shortened V by 2 bases and J by 4 bases, and 9 bases separated the two germline ends. This CDR3 has 13 amino acids. The CDR3 bases are TGTGCCAGCTCACCAGGGGCCGGGTACGAGCAGTACTTC. Amino acid sequence: CASSPGAGYEQYF.

Concerning this clone: Other DNA sequences from this sample encode an identical CDR3 as well. V and J are TRBV5-1 and TRBJ2-7, with 7 bases aligning to TRBD1. This CDR3 has 14 residues. In germline, CDR1 is SGHRS, CDR2 YFSETQ. J lost 2 bases, V lost 4 bases, and 6 bases had no gene match. The CDR3 region is CASSTDGTAYEQYF. DNA of the CDR3: TGCGCCAGCAGCACGGACGGGACAGCCTACGAGCAGTACTTC.

This chain's CDR3 is CATSRGGTSGSVVNIQYF. In DNA, the CDR3 is TGTGCCACCAGCAGAGGCGGGACTAGCGGGAGTGTTGTAAACATTCAGTACTTC. J is TRBJ2-4 and V is TRBV15; 14 bases align to TRBD2. This CDR3 contains 18 residues. The trim removed 1 base at V and 6 bases at J, leaving 8 bases unmatched. The germline gives CDR1 LNHNV, CDR2 YYDKDF (reference sequence).

Notes on this clone: Other DNA sequences within the sample encode an identical CDR3. The chain combines TRBV5-1 with TRBJ2-1, with 7 bases that match TRBD2. The CDR3 consists of 15 residues. Germline CDR1 SGHRS, CDR2 YFSETQ. J gave up 3 bases and V 0 bases, and 3 bases lay outside the gene matches. CDR3 sequence (DNA): TGCGCCAGCAGCTTGGCTCTAGCGGACTACAATGAGCAGTTCTTC. It encodes CASSLALADYNEQFF.

This clone was found once. The genes are TRBV6-6 and TRBJ2-2; D is perhaps TRBD1 (5 bases). The CDR3 is 14 amino acids. Germline V gives CDR1 MNHNY, CDR2 SVGAGI (reference sequence). With 5 bases removed from V and 1 base from J, the gap between germline ends came to 8 bases. For the CDR3, the DNA is TGTGCCAGCAGTAAAGACAGGAACACCGGGGAGCTGTTTTTT. Translation gives CASSKDRNTGELFF.

The chain uses TRBV5-4 and TRBJ1-2; no clear D. Germline values: CDR1 SGHNT, CDR2 YYREEE (reference sequence). This CDR3 spans 16 amino acids. Deletions cut 0 bases from V and 4 bases from J, with 16 bases between. CDR3 sequence reads: CASSLGAGGLGYGYTF. In DNA form, the CDR3 reads TGTGCCAGCAGCTTGGGGGCGGGTGGGTTAGGCTATGGCTACACCTTC.

The chain links TRBV28 to TRBJ2-3; D remains unclear. Per the germline V gene, CDR1 is MDHEN and CDR2 is SYDVKM. V shed 8 bases and J shed 4 bases, with 19 bases lying between them. The CDR3 has 15 amino acids. CDR3 region: CASLPQFPPSDTQYF. CDR3 DNA: TGTGCCAGCTTACCCCAGTTCCCCCCCTCAGATACGCAGTATTTT.

V is TRBV29-1 and J is TRBJ2-7; D is unresolved. The CDR3 sequence is 13 residues long. Germline CDR1 is SQVTM and CDR2 is ANQGSEA. The V and J ends lost 5 bases and 0 bases respectively, with 11 bases between them. The CDR3 loop reads CSVRPDHSYEQYF. The DNA of the CDR3 is TGCAGCGTTAGGCCAGACCACTCCTACGAGCAGTACTTC.

The chain uses TRBV30 and TRBJ2-7, with D unresolved. V was clipped by 0 bases and J by 0 bases, with 9 bases between them. CDR1 and CDR2 (germline): GTSNPN, SVGIG (reference sequence). This CDR3 region has 14 residues. CDR3 DNA sequence: TGTGCCTGGAGTGTACTCTACATCTCCTACGAGCAGTACTTC. This translates into CAWSVLYISYEQYF.

The rearrangement links TRBV5-1 to TRBJ2-7, with TRBD2 matching 8 bases. This CDR3 has 14 amino acids. In germline, CDR1 is SGHRS, CDR2 YFSETQ. The V segment lost 4 bases and the J segment 2 bases; nucleotides outside the gene matches: 5. CDR3 amino acids: CASSTGLATYEQYF. CDR3 sequence (DNA): TGCGCCAGCAGCACCGGACTAGCAACCTACGAGCAGTACTTC.

The rearrangement joins TRBV15 to TRBJ2-7; 7 positions match TRBD1. The germline gives CDR1 LNHNV, CDR2 YYDKDF (reference sequence). This CDR3 has 12 residues. V lost 5 bases to trimming and J lost 3 bases; unmatched junction nucleotides: 1. CDR3 region: CATSGDSYEQYF. In nucleotides, the CDR3 is TGTGCCACCAGCGGGGACAGCTACGAGCAGTACTTC.

V and J are TRBV25-1 and TRBJ2-5; 10 bases match TRBD1. V lost 0 bases and J lost 4; bases outside the gene matches: 8. From germline, CDR1 is MGHDK and CDR2 SYGVNS. There are 17 residues in the CDR3. DNA for the CDR3: TGTGCCAGCAGTGAATACACTGGGACAGGGGTCGGAGAGACCCAGTACTTC. Translation: CASSEYTGTGVGETQYF.

The chain is built from TRBV6-5 and TRBJ2-1; D is uncertain. CDR3 length: 16 residues. Trimming left V 0 bases short and J 9 bases short, with 18 bases between. Germline loops: CDR1 MNHEY, CDR2 SVGAGI. CDR3 DNA sequence: TGTGCCAGCAGTTACTCCTTAGGTTCCAGTAGCAGTGAGCAGTTCTTC. It translates to CASSYSLGSSSSEQFF.

This rearrangement joins TRBV6-5 to TRBJ2-7; D is perhaps TRBD2 (6 bases). Trimming shortened V by 2 bases and J by 5 bases, and 16 bases separated the two germline ends. Germline CDR1 and CDR2: MNHEY and SVGAGI. The CDR3 loop spans 15 amino acids. CDR3 nucleotide sequence: TGTGCCAGCAGTTACGGGTCTGGGGGGACGAACGAGCAGTACTTC. Translation: CASSYGSGGTNEQYF.

The chain joins TRBV9 to TRBJ2-2; D is perhaps TRBD2 (5 bases). The CDR3 is 14 amino acids. CDR1 is SGDLS and CDR2 is YYNGEE in the germline V gene. V shed 5 bases and J shed 0 bases, with 8 bases lying between them. The CDR3 region has the DNA TGTGCCAGCAGTAGGACTTCGAACACCGGGGAGCTGTTTTTT. Translated: CASSRTSNTGELFF. The variable domain in full, completed from reference TRBV9 and TRBJ2-2, reads DSGVTQTPKHLITATGQRVTLRCSPRSGDLSVYWYQQSLDQGLQFLIQYYNGEERAKGNILERFSAQQFPDLHSELNLSSLELGDSALYFCASSRTSNTGELFFGEGSRLTVL.

The rearrangement uses TRBV18 and TRBJ2-1; 7 bases match TRBD2. The CDR3 contains 14 residues. The ends lost 0 bases at V and 7 bases at J; junction bases unmatched: 3. Germline CDR1 KGHSH, CDR2 LQKENI. The CDR3 region has the DNA TGTGCCAGCTCACCACCGGCGGGAGTTAATGAGCAGTTCTTC. Protein product: CASSPPAGVNEQFF. Together with reference TRBV18 and TRBJ2-1, the CDR3 gives the full variable domain: NAGVMQNPRHLVRRRGQEARLRCSPMKGHSHVYWYRQLPEEGLKFMVYLQKENIIDESGMPKERFSAEFPKEGPSILRIQQVVRGDSAAYFCASSPPAGVNEQFFGPGTRLTVL.

V is TRBV5-6 and J is TRBJ1-1; D is uncertain. CDR1 SGHDT and CDR2 YYEEEE come from the germline V gene. This CDR3 comprises 14 residues. V lost 4 bases and J lost 1, with 11 bases in between. The CDR3 spells CASSRVGSNTEAFF. The DNA for the CDR3 is TGTGCCAGCAGCCGCGTAGGGTCGAACACTGAAGCTTTCTTT. The complete variable domain, with remaining parts taken from reference TRBV5-6 and TRBJ1-1, reads DAGVTQSPTHLIKTRGQQVTLRCSPKSGHDTVSWYQQALGQGPQFIFQYYEEEERQRGNFPDRFSGHQFPNYSSELNVNALLLGDSALYLCASSRVGSNTEAFFGQGTRLTVV.

This chain connects TRBV2 to TRBJ2-7, with unresolved D. Trimming stripped 2 bases from V and 3 bases from J, with 23 bases between. Per germline, CDR1 SNHLY and CDR2 FYNNEI. The CDR3 covers 18 residues. CDR3 loop: CASSEKKRRSHFNYEQYF. The CDR3 region has the DNA TGTGCCAGCAGTGAAAAAAAAAGGAGAAGTCATTTCAACTACGAGCAGTACTTC.

The V gene is TRBV7-6, the J gene TRBJ2-1; D is uncertain. Trimming pared 3 bases from V and 5 bases from J, leaving 8 bases between. Germline-derived CDR1 and CDR2 are SGHVS and FNYEAQ. CDR3 length: 13 residues. The CDR3 region has the DNA TGTGCCAGCAGCTTTAACAGAGACAATGAGCAGTTCTTC. Its translation: CASSFNRDNEQFF. The full variable domain, completed using reference TRBV7-6 and TRBJ2-1, is GAGVSQSPRYKVTKRGQDVALRCDPISGHVSLYWYRQALGQGPEFLTYFNYEAQQDKSGLPNDRFSAERPEGSISTLTIQRTEQRDSAMYRCASSFNRDNEQFFGPGTRLTVL.

The CDR3 loop is CASIPDGAYNEQFF. The CDR3 nucleotides are TGTGCCAGCATTCCGGATGGGGCCTACAATGAGCAGTTCTTC. This chain connects TRBV2 to TRBJ2-1; no firm D call. V was pared by 7 bases and J by 2 bases, with 12 bases between. Germline V CDR1 and CDR2: SNHLY, FYNNEI. CDR3 size: 14 residues.

The CDR3 loop is CASSLARRYSYEQYF. CDR3 coding DNA: TGTGCCAGCAGCTTAGCAAGAAGGTACTCCTACGAGCAGTACTTC. The rearrangement uses TRBV7-6 and TRBJ2-7; D unresolved. The V gene's germline CDR1 is SGHVS and CDR2 FNYEAQ. CDR3 length equals 15 residues. Trimming removed 0 bases from V and 0 bases from J, with 9 bases in between.

J is TRBJ2-3 and V is TRBV13; 8 bases are a match to TRBD2. Germline trimming cut 5 bases from V and 7 bases from J; bases unmatched to any gene: 17. The CDR3 length is 17 residues. CDR1 is PRHDT, CDR2 FYEKMQ, per germline (reference sequence). The DNA for the CDR3 is TGTGCCAGCAGCCCCCCCCGGAGTAGCGGGACTTCATATACGCAGTATTTT. As protein: CASSPPRSSGTSYTQYF.

The chain recombines TRBV14 with TRBJ2-5, with TRBD2 identical over 12 bases. The CDR3 contains 17 residues. Germline lookup yields CDR1 SGHDN and CDR2 FVKESK. Trimming cost V 0 bases and J 4 bases; bases outside gene matches: 6. CDR3 amino acids: CASSQDRLAGAPETQYF. The CDR3 DNA reads as TGTGCCAGCAGCCAAGATCGACTAGCGGGAGCGCCAGAGACCCAGTACTTC.

The V gene is TRBV7-2, the J gene TRBJ2-7; 9 positions match TRBD2. Per germline, CDR1 SGHTA and CDR2 FQGNSA. The junction had 3 bases not matched to a gene; V was cut back by 0 bases and J by 3 bases. The CDR3 is 15 amino acids. Here the CDR3 DNA reads TGTGCCAGCAGCTTAGCTAGCGGGAGTTTCTACGAGCAGTACTTC. Residues: CASSLASGSFYEQYF.